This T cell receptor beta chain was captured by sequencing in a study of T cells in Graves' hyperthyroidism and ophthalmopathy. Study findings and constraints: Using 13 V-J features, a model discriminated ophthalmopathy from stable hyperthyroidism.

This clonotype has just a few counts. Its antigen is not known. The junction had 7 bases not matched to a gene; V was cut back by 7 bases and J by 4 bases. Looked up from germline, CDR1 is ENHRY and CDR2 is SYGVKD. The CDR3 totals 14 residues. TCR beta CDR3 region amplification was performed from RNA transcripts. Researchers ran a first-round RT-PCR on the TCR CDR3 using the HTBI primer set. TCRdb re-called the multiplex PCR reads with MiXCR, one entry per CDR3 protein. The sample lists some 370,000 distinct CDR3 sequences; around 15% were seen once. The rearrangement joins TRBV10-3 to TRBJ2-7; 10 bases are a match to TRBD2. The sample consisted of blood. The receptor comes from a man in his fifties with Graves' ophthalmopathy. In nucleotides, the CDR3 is TGTGCCATCACTTCAGCGGGAGGGCCTTACGAGCAGTACTTC. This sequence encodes CAITSAGGPYEQYF.